A selection of T cell receptor beta chains follows, all from one sample in a study of T cell responses to AZD1222 COVID-19 vaccine. The protocol was immunoSEQ multiplex PCR, while the TCRdb copy is restricted to in-frame clones and leaves out a portion. The profile shows around 54,000 clones, about 88% of them singletons. Sequenced here: peripheral blood, sampled 28 days after the second AZD1222 dose. These receptors were taken from an adult who received the AZD1222 COVID-19 vaccine. Each CDR3 is given with its conserved first and last residue. D genes are given only for firm matches. Size is omitted from some rows. Given values are once, few, many or a class for expanded clones.

>TRBV27|15|TRBD2|TRBJ2-7|.
CASSFLTSGGYEQYF
TGTGCCAGCAGTTTCCTTACTAGCGGTGGATACGAGCAGTACTTC
>TRBV7-3|15|.|TRBJ2-1|.
CASSPGTSSLQGQFF
TGTGCCAGCAGCCCCGGGACTTCTTCCCTACAGGGGCAGTTCTTC
>TRBV4-3|17|.|TRBJ2-1|.
CASSQDPSGWIYNEQFF
TGCGCCAGCAGCCAAGACCCCTCGGGGTGGATCTACAATGAGCAGTTCTTC
>TRBV2|14|TRBD1|TRBJ2-7|.
CASSEGTADYEQYF
TGTGCCAGCAGTGAGGGGACAGCTGACTACGAGCAGTACTTC
>TRBV5-1|15|.|TRBJ1-3|few
CASSRVAGAGNTIYF
TGCGCCAGCAGCCGCGTAGCAGGGGCTGGAAACACCATATATTTT
>TRBV7-9|19|.|TRBJ2-3|.
CASTMEGLINFLFTDTQYF
TGTGCCAGCACCATGGAGGGCTTGATAAACTTCCTCTTCACAGATACGCAGTATTTT
>TRBV7-6|17|.|TRBJ2-3|.
CASSLTGPTSSTDTQYF
TGTGCCAGCAGCTTAACGGGGCCCACTTCTAGCACAGATACGCAGTATTTT
>TRBV4-1|15|TRBD1|TRBJ2-1|.
CASRDQDRETNEQFF
TGCGCCAGCAGGGACCAGGACAGGGAGACGAATGAGCAGTTCTTC
>TRBV28|14|TRBD1|TRBJ1-5|.
CASKQGGAYQPQHF
TGTGCCAGCAAGCAGGGGGGCGCTTACCAGCCCCAGCATTTT
>TRBV18|15|.|TRBJ1-2|.
CASSPGPDRNYGYTF
TGTGCCAGCTCACCCGGCCCAGACCGGAATTATGGCTACACCTTC
>TRBV5-1|13|.|TRBJ1-1|.
CASSLDIRDEAFF
TGCGCCAGCAGCTTGGACATAAGAGACGAAGCTTTCTTT
>TRBV19|14|.|TRBJ1-3|.
CASSSSGTGNTIYF
TGTGCCAGTAGTTCATCAGGGACGGGAAACACCATATATTTT
>TRBV18|15|.|TRBJ1-3|.
CASSPTQSFANTIYF
TGTGCCAGCTCACCAACACAGAGTTTCGCGAACACCATATATTTT
>TRBV18|18|TRBD1|TRBJ1-3|few
CASVPGQGAQQDGNTIYF
TGTGCCAGCGTCCCGGGACAGGGGGCCCAACAGGACGGAAACACCATATATTTT
>TRBV27|14|.|TRBJ2-2|.
CASSLGQNTGELFF
TGTGCCAGCAGTTTAGGACAGAACACCGGGGAGCTGTTTTTT
>TRBV6-2/TRBV6-3|19|TRBD2|TRBJ2-7|.
CASSFDPGLLLQRSSEQYF
TGTGCCAGCAGTTTCGATCCGGGACTACTTCTTCAACGGAGCTCCGAGCAGTACTTC
>TRBV11-2|15|.|TRBJ2-7|.
CASSLGSATAYEQYF
TGTGCCAGCAGCTTAGGGTCGGCTACCGCCTACGAGCAGTACTTC
>TRBV6-1|15|TRBD2|TRBJ2-1|.
CASSDGSSGGNEQFF
TGTGCCAGCAGTGATGGCTCTAGCGGAGGTAATGAGCAGTTCTTC
>TRBV29-1|14|.|TRBJ1-2|once
CSVGIRDPSDRYTF
TGCAGCGTTGGAATTCGGGACCCCTCTGATCGCTACACCTTC
>TRBV9|15|TRBD1|TRBJ2-7|.
CASSARTGGLGEQYF
TGTGCCAGCAGCGCCCGGACAGGGGGCCTGGGCGAGCAGTACTTC
>TRBV12-3/TRBV12-4|12|.|TRBJ1-1|.
CASTPGSAEAFF
TGTGCCAGCACCCCTGGGAGCGCTGAAGCTTTCTTT
>TRBV2|11|.|TRBJ2-7|.
CASRKEGMQYF
TGTGCCAGCAGAAAAGAAGGGATGCAGTACTTC
>TRBV19|18|TRBD1|TRBJ1-5|.
CASSIDAGRTGVIQPQHF
TGTGCCAGTAGTATAGATGCGGGGAGGACAGGGGTTATTCAGCCCCAGCATTTT
>TRBV27|19|TRBD1|TRBJ2-2|.
CASSPDRGSTEGILGELFF
TGTGCCAGCAGCCCGGACAGGGGGTCAACCGAGGGCATACTGGGGGAGCTGTTTTTT
>TRBV6-5|14|TRBD1|TRBJ1-1|.
CASRRTGTGTEAFF
TGTGCCAGCAGACGGACAGGGACGGGAACTGAAGCTTTCTTT
>TRBV5-1|15|.|TRBJ2-7|.
CASSLFSGATHEQYF
TGCGCCAGCAGCTTGTTTAGCGGAGCCACCCACGAGCAGTACTTC
>TRBV6-5|15|.|TRBJ1-2|once
CASSYVSQGPPGYTF
TGTGCCAGCAGTTACGTTTCGCAGGGCCCGCCGGGCTACACCTTC
>TRBV9|12|.|TRBJ2-2|once
CASSVGTGELFF
TGTGCCAGCAGCGTAGGGACCGGGGAGCTGTTTTTT
>TRBV9|17|TRBD1|TRBJ1-1|few
CASSAQGQGVGLAEAFF
TGTGCCAGCAGCGCCCAGGGACAGGGGGTAGGGCTTGCTGAAGCTTTCTTT
>TRBV6-5|14|.|TRBJ1-4|.
CASSYTGRDEKLFF
TGTGCCAGCAGTTACACAGGTAGGGATGAAAAACTGTTTTTT
>TRBV6-5|15|.|TRBJ2-7|once
CASSYSGILNYEQYF
TGTGCCAGCAGTTACTCCGGCATACTGAACTACGAGCAGTACTTC
>TRBV7-2|17|TRBD2|TRBJ2-7|.
CASSFFLRLAVYYEQYF
TGTGCCAGCAGCTTCTTCTTGAGGCTAGCGGTATATTACGAGCAGTACTTC
>TRBV12-3/TRBV12-4|12|TRBD1|TRBJ2-7|.
CASSSGQAREYF
TGTGCCAGCAGCTCCGGACAGGCCCGAGAGTACTTC
>TRBV5-6|14|.|TRBJ2-7|.
CASSLGRGYDEQYF
TGTGCCAGCAGCCTCGGACGGGGTTACGACGAGCAGTACTTC
>TRBV6-6|13|.|TRBJ2-5|.
CASREQGGETQYF
TGTGCCAGCAGGGAACAGGGTGGGGAGACCCAGTACTTC
>TRBV28|16|TRBD1|TRBJ1-4|.
CASSQSGAGGSEKLFF
TGTGCCAGCAGTCAGTCCGGGGCAGGGGGCTCTGAAAAACTGTTTTTT
>TRBV11-3|14|.|TRBJ2-3|.
CASSLGGATDTQYF
TGTGCCAGCAGCTTAGGAGGGGCCACAGATACGCAGTATTTT
>TRBV5-4|19|TRBD2|TRBJ2-6|.
CASRQKRTSGFPGANVLTF
TGTGCCAGCAGACAAAAAAGGACTAGCGGGTTTCCTGGGGCCAACGTCCTGACTTTC
>TRBV5-1|15|TRBD2|TRBJ2-1|.
CASSSTSGGYNEQFF
TGCGCCAGCAGCTCGACTAGCGGGGGCTACAATGAGCAGTTCTTC
>TRBV2|14|.|TRBJ2-5|.
CASSGAGRGGTQYF
TGTGCCAGCAGTGGGGCAGGTCGGGGAGGGACCCAGTACTTC
>TRBV9|17|.|TRBJ2-6|.
CASSVATDSSGANVLTF
TGTGCCAGCAGCGTAGCTACAGACTCCTCTGGGGCCAACGTCCTGACTTTC
>TRBV30|12|.|TRBJ1-5|.
CAWSLGGQPQHF
TGTGCCTGGAGTTTGGGGGGCCAGCCCCAGCATTTT
>TRBV19|14|.|TRBJ1-2|.
CASSIAGIAYGYTF
TGTGCCAGTAGTATAGCGGGGATCGCCTATGGCTACACCTTC
>TRBV2|13|.|TRBJ1-5|.
CASSPDSNQPQHF
TGTGCCAGCAGTCCAGATAGCAATCAGCCCCAGCATTTT
>TRBV7-2|17|.|TRBJ1-5|.
CASSLARRVGDNQPQHF
TGTGCCAGCAGCTTAGCGCGCAGGGTAGGGGACAATCAGCCCCAGCATTTT
>TRBV5-1|13|.|TRBJ1-1|.
CASSLQGNTEAFF
TGCGCCAGCAGCTTGCAAGGAAACACTGAAGCTTTCTTT
>TRBV18|15|.|TRBJ2-2|.
CASSPGGFYTGELFF
TGTGCCAGCTCACCAGGGGGGTTCTACACCGGGGAGCTGTTTTTT
>TRBV18|15|TRBD2|TRBJ2-7|.
CASSDGLADLYEQYF
TGTGCCAGCTCAGACGGACTAGCGGACTTATACGAGCAGTACTTC
>TRBV5-1|15|.|TRBJ2-7|.
CASSLAGGQFYEQYF
TGCGCCAGCAGCTTGGCGGGGGGCCAGTTCTACGAGCAGTACTTC
>TRBV28|16|.|TRBJ2-1|.
CASSRYRDKGNNEQFF
TGTGCCAGCAGTCGGTACCGGGACAAAGGAAACAATGAGCAGTTCTTC
>TRBV5-6|16|.|TRBJ2-3|.
CASSPPGTLSTDTQYF
TGTGCCAGCAGCCCGCCCGGGACACTAAGCACAGATACGCAGTATTTT
>TRBV11-3|14|TRBD1|TRBJ1-6|.
CASSIIGGNSPLHF
TGTGCCAGCAGCATAATAGGGGGCAACTCACCCCTCCACTTT
>TRBV29-1|14|TRBD1|TRBJ2-4|.
CSGKLDRAGNIQYF
TGCAGCGGTAAACTTGACAGGGCAGGTAACATTCAGTACTTC
>TRBV7-2|16|.|TRBJ1-1|.
CASSLGEGGVNTEAFF
TGTGCCAGCAGCTTAGGGGAAGGGGGGGTGAACACTGAAGCTTTCTTT
>TRBV19|13|.|TRBJ1-1|.
CAIRNTGETEAFF
TGTGCCATCCGGAACACGGGGGAAACTGAAGCTTTCTTT
>TRBV29-1|15|TRBD1|TRBJ2-6|.
CSVAMGQGGANVLTF
TGCAGCGTGGCCATGGGACAGGGAGGGGCCAACGTCCTGACTTTC
>TRBV5-5|13|.|TRBJ1-1|few
CASSLVWDTEAFF
TGTGCCAGCAGCTTGGTATGGGACACTGAAGCTTTCTTT
>TRBV6-5|13|.|TRBJ2-3|.
CASSSGQGSSQYF
TGTGCCAGCAGCTCCGGTCAAGGCTCATCGCAGTATTTT
>TRBV29-1|13|.|TRBJ1-2|.
CSVEWLSPYGYTF
TGCAGCGTTGAATGGCTTTCCCCCTATGGCTACACCTTC
>TRBV29-1|13|TRBD2|TRBJ2-2|.
CSVPSGGAGELFF
TGCAGCGTTCCCAGCGGGGGGGCCGGGGAGCTGTTTTTT